This note documents a single T cell receptor beta chain sequence. CDR3 length: 15 amino acids. Trimming stripped 5 bases from V and 7 bases from J, with 21 bases between. Germline lookup yields CDR1 SEHNR and CDR2 FQNEAQ (reference sequence). Authors' methods: The authors estimated nucleated cell counts from reference gene primer amplification. Assay used: immunoSEQ multiplex PCR; TCRdb lists only in-frame clones, some missing. That table is the source of V, J and clone size, and D and trimming were worked out from the DNA. The data show 150,000 to 200,000 clones, roughly nine tenths seen once. The data originate from a study of blood T cell repertoires in COVID-19. Background on the study: Donors in the United States, Italy and Spain gave samples during acute or convalescent COVID-19.

V usage is TRBV7-9 and J usage is TRBJ2-7, with D tentatively TRBD2 (5 bases). The specimen sequenced was peripheral blood. This TCR was sampled from a man between 18 and 35 years old who had recovered from COVID-19. CDR3 bases: TGTGCCAGCAGCCCCCTTGGAGGTGCCTTAGGGGAGCAGTACTTC. Amino acid sequence: CASSPLGGALGEQYF.